This T cell receptor beta chain was profiled in a study of OX40 agonist ivuxolimab in advanced cancers. Study context: Patients were roughly 87% male with ages about 23 to 80, mean roughly 64.

Data came from immunoSEQ multiplex PCR; TCRdb stores just in-frame clones and leaves some out. The sample yields approximately 77,000 clones, over 80% seen once. Study findings and constraints: Blood T cells, both CD4+ and CD8+, expanded clonally by week 6 at 0.1 to 3.0 mg/kg.

Note on this clone: The antigen is not known.

The CDR3 consists of 13 residues. The ends were cut back, 2 bases at V and 2 bases at J, with 5 bases in the middle. The sequence came from an adult with an advanced solid tumor such as melanoma, head and neck, liver or kidney cancer. Sequences were derived from CD4+ or CD8+ T cells sorted from blood, sampled in a trial of the OX40 agonist ivuxolimab. The gene calls are TRBV6-7 and TRBJ2-3; D unclear. TRBV6-7 falls under the ORF class, with uncertain function. CDR3 in amino acids: CASSYPITDTQYF. The CDR3 region has the DNA TGTGCCAGCAGTTACCCAATCACAGATACGCAGTATTTT.